The source of this T cell receptor beta chain is a study of blood T cell repertoires in COVID-19. Across the study: COVID-19 samples collected from the United States, Italy and Spain covered acute and convalescent phases.

The CDR3 sequence is 11 residues long. The data were produced by immunoSEQ multiplex PCR, yet TCRdb's version contains in-frame clones alone and is incomplete. The table has some 83,000 clones, about 90% seen once; the top ten hold approximately 15%. In its sample, this clone was seen once. This clonotype was obtained from a man at least 80 years old in a cohort sampled during active COVID-19. Sequencing used peripheral blood. The V and J genes are TRBV21-1 and TRBJ1-1. TRBV21-1 is flagged as a pseudogene. CDR3 coding DNA: TGTGCCAGCAGCAAAGTGGGGGGGGCTTTCTTT. Amino acid sequence: CASSKVGGAFF.